Below, one T cell receptor beta chain is given with its context. The antigen remains undetermined. This entry belongs to a study of T cell repertoires in cytomegalovirus infection. Whole-study context: Used in the study were CMV epitopes, some recently identified and HLA-C-restricted, others well-studied and HLA-B-restricted. Public TCR beta signatures provided an indication of both CMV infection and a matching HLA type. Study-wide points: Cumulative frequency of public TCR beta families picked out carriers of CMV plus the relevant HLA. The response measured ex vivo was dominated by TCR beta clonotypes (HLA-C-restricted and CMV-specific).

The trim removed 3 bases at V and 8 bases at J, leaving 16 bases unmatched. The CDR3 spans 16 residues. Per the germline V gene, CDR1 is DFQATT and CDR2 is SNEGSKA (reference sequence). TCRdb passed the reads through MiXCR, listing each CDR3 protein once. The data contain some 920,000 distinct CDR3 sequences, around 29% of them seen just once; the ten biggest clones take up around 15%. This receptor was obtained from a human donor in good health (CMV status not recorded). Some clones in this sample may be carry-over from other donors' samples. The sample consisted of cultured CD8+ T cells from PBMCs, taken from culture after CMV antigen stimulation. The rearrangement uses TRBV20-1 and TRBJ1-1; 9 bases are shared with TRBD1. The CDR3 reads CSASDMGGQGGSEAFF. Here the CDR3 DNA reads TGCAGTGCTAGTGATATGGGGGGACAGGGAGGTTCCGAAGCTTTCTTT.